The clone carrying this TCR beta chain showed up just once. Its antigen remains unknown. Generated by immunoSEQ multiplex PCR, the TCRdb table keeps only in-frame clones and is missing some. The sample comprises roughly 63,000 clones, about 70% of which are singletons, and around 8.8% rests with the top ten. These data belong to a study of radiotherapy plus CTLA-4 blockade in lung cancer. At the level of the study: Patients showed objective responses in 18% of cases and disease control in 25% to 40%.

Whole-study results and caveats: After radiotherapy and ipilimumab, tumor-derived clones expanded in peripheral blood. Early blood T cell clone dynamics, with interferon-beta, were reported to best predict response.

Looked up from germline, CDR1 is MNHEY and CDR2 is SVGAGI. Trimming removed 2 bases at V and 2 bases at J, with 11 bases between. This CDR3 is 15 amino acids long. This TCR was sampled from a human donor with non-small cell lung cancer whose response to radiotherapy plus ipilimumab could not be evaluated. The sample consisted of peripheral blood, taken from a patient treated with radiotherapy plus ipilimumab. The V and J genes are TRBV6-5 and TRBJ2-3; the D gene is possibly TRBD1 (6 bases). The DNA of the CDR3 is TGTGCCAGCAGTTACAGTTGGGACACCACAGATACGCAGTATTTT. This sequence encodes CASSYSWDTTDTQYF.